What follows are 30 T cell receptor beta chains derived from one specimen sequenced in a study of OX40 agonist ivuxolimab in advanced cancers. Method: immunoSEQ multiplex PCR; TCRdb's copy keeps in-frame clones and lacks some. The sample contains 35,000 to 40,000 clones, around 87% of which appear only once. The material was CD4+ or CD8+ T cells sorted from blood, obtained in a trial of the OX40 agonist ivuxolimab. These receptors came from an adult with an advanced solid tumor such as melanoma, head and neck, liver or kidney cancer.

This clone was detected only once. The chain couples TRBV5-4 to TRBJ2-2; no clear D. Trimming shortened V by 1 base and J by 1 base, and 8 bases separated the two germline ends. From germline, CDR1 is SGHNT and CDR2 YYREEE (reference sequence). The CDR3 loop spans 15 amino acids. CDR3 sequence: CASSLKQKNTGELFF. CDR3 bases: TGTGCCAGCAGCTTGAAACAGAAGAACACCGGGGAGCTGTTTTTT.

Regarding this clone: At one boundary the junction diverges from the germline segment, which might be a read error. Here the CDR3 reads CASSLAGGTDTQYF. The CDR3 nucleotides read TGTGCTAGCAGCTTAGCGGGGGGCACAGATACGCAGTATTTT. This chain joins TRBV7-7 and TRBJ2-3; TRBD2 agrees at 9 bases. From germline, CDR1 is SSHAT and CDR2 FNYEAQ (reference sequence). The CDR3 contains 14 residues.

In this sample, this clone turned up once. This chain uses TRBV6-5 with TRBJ2-5; D is ambiguous. The J call may be wrong; the DNA end is better matched by TRBJ2-7. CDR3 length: 14 residues. Germline V gives CDR1 MNHEY, CDR2 SVGAGI. CDR3 coding DNA: TGTGCCAGCAGTTACGTCGCCATGGGATACGAGCAGTACTTC. Translation gives CASSYVAMGYEQYF.

The CDR3 reads CASSGGTSVSSLGREQYF. CDR3 coding DNA: TGTGCCAGCAGCGGCGGGACATCCGTTTCATCATTGGGTCGCGAGCAGTACTTC. This chain uses TRBV13 with TRBJ2-7; D may match TRBD1 or TRBD2 (6 bases each). Germline V lookup: CDR1 PRHDT, CDR2 FYEKMQ (reference sequence). The CDR3 consists of 18 residues. The ends were cut back, 5 bases at V and 6 bases at J, with 29 bases in the middle.

The chain joins TRBV5-6 to TRBJ2-7; no firm D call. The CDR3 is 11 residues long. From germline, CDR1 is SGHDT and CDR2 YYEEEE. V shed 1 base and J shed 3 bases, with 2 bases lying between them. Here the CDR3 DNA reads TGTGCCAGCAGCTTGCACTACGAGCAGTACTTC. It yields the protein CASSLHYEQYF.

Only one count was recorded for this clone. The chain uses TRBV5-1 and TRBJ1-6; 11 bases match TRBD1. Looked up from germline, CDR1 is SGHRS and CDR2 is YFSETQ. V lost 3 bases and J lost 11; bases outside the gene matches: 10. CDR3 length equals 16 residues. CDR3 protein: CASSSDRGRSGAPLHF. The CDR3 nucleotides read TGCGCCAGCAGCTCGGACAGGGGGCGAAGCGGGGCACCCCTCCACTTT.

This clone showed up just once. The rearrangement joins TRBV11-3 to TRBJ2-1, with 7 bases aligning to TRBD2. The J segment lost 4 bases and the V segment lost 5 bases, leaving 2 bases of the junction unmatched. Germline values: CDR1 SGHNT, CDR2 YENEEA. The CDR3 has 13 amino acids. CDR3 sequence: CASSPGGYNEQFF. The CDR3 coding sequence is TGTGCCAGCAGCCCGGGGGGTTACAATGAGCAGTTCTTC.

The chain employs TRBV7-6 and TRBJ1-1; a possible D gene is TRBD1 (6 bases). Germline V lookup: CDR1 SGHVS, CDR2 FNYEAQ. V was cut by 4 bases and J by 5 bases, with 14 bases left in between. The CDR3 is 14 amino acids. The CDR3 loop reads CASSSGGPRTEAFF. Written as DNA, the CDR3 is TGTGCCAGCAGCTCTGGGGGGCCTCGAACTGAAGCTTTCTTT.

This chain joins TRBV10-3 and TRBJ2-5, with D perhaps matching TRBD1 (6 bases). V was pared by 4 bases and J by 7 bases, with 19 bases between. Germline V lookup: CDR1 ENHRY, CDR2 SYGVKD. The length of the CDR3 is 15 residues. The CDR3 coding sequence is TGTGCCATCAGTGCGTCCCGGGACACCATCGGGACCCAGTACTTC. Encoded protein: CAISASRDTIGTQYF.

V and J are TRBV14 and TRBJ2-5; 9 bases line up with TRBD1. V was pared by 3 bases and J by 5 bases, with 10 bases of the junction left unmatched. From germline, CDR1 is SGHDN and CDR2 FVKESK. This CDR3 spans 16 amino acids. The CDR3 region has the DNA TGTGCCAGCAGCCATCCCCCTGGACAGGGGATCGAGACCCAGTACTTC. Encoded protein: CASSHPPGQGIETQYF. The variable domain in full, completed from reference TRBV14 and TRBJ2-5, reads EAGVTQFPSHSVIEKGQTVTLRCDPISGHDNLYWYRRVMGKEIKFLLHFVKESKQDESGMPNNRFLAERTGGTYSTLKVQPAELEDSGVYFCASSHPPGQGIETQYFGPGTRLLVL.

The CDR3 bases are TGTGCCAGCAGCCAAGATGTGGGCGGGACTAGCACAGATACGCAGTATTTT. Protein product: CASSQDVGGTSTDTQYF. The chain is built from TRBV14 and TRBJ2-3, with a weak D call TRBD2 (6 bases). Germline V lookup: CDR1 SGHDN, CDR2 FVKESK. The CDR3 contains 17 residues. Trimming took 0 bases from V and 0 from J, leaving 13 bases between them.

This sequence joins TRBV4-1 and TRBJ2-3; D gene unclear. The CDR3 totals 14 residues. The V gene lost 3 bases and the J gene lost 6 bases, with 13 bases spanning the gap. Germline-derived CDR1 and CDR2 are MGHRA and YSYEKL. In DNA, the CDR3 is TGCGCCAGCAGCCAGATACGGCGGTTGGATACGCAGTATTTT. Its protein is CASSQIRRLDTQYF.

This chain connects TRBV7-9 to TRBJ1-1; a weak D match, TRBD1 (6 bases). The V end lost 4 bases, the J end lost 1 base, and 19 bases lay between the germline ends. CDR1 SEHNR and CDR2 FQNEAQ come from the germline V gene (reference sequence). The CDR3 length is 17 residues. CDR3 bases: TGTGCCAGCAGCTCCGCGTATGGGGGCGAGAGGAACACTGAAGCTTTCTTT. This sequence encodes CASSSAYGGERNTEAFF.

The chain uses TRBV4-1 and TRBJ1-2; TRBD1 aligns across 8 bases. Trimming removed 4 bases from V and 4 bases from J; junction bases left unmatched: 11. Germline V gene lookup returns CDR1 MGHRA and CDR2 YSYEKL. CDR3 size: 16 residues. The CDR3 bases are TGCGCCAGCAGCCTGGAGAGGACAGGGTCAGGCTATGGCTACACCTTC. This encodes CASSLERTGSGYGYTF.

The chain links TRBV7-9 to TRBJ2-3; D remains ambiguous. This CDR3 has 13 amino acids. The ends were cut back, 5 bases at V and 2 bases at J, with 8 bases in the middle. In germline, CDR1 is SEHNR, CDR2 FQNEAQ (reference sequence). The CDR3 DNA reads as TGTGCCAGCAGCCCGGCGGCCACAGATACGCAGTATTTT. As protein: CASSPAATDTQYF. Drawing the rest from reference TRBV7-9 and TRBJ2-3, the complete variable domain is DTGVSQNPRHKITKRGQNVTFRCDPISEHNRLYWYRQTLGQGPEFLTYFQNEAQLEKSRLLSDRFSAERPKGSFSTLEIQRTEQGDSAMYLCASSPAATDTQYFGPGTRLTVL.

This chain joins TRBV2 and TRBJ1-5, with 10 bases matching TRBD1. This CDR3 has 14 residues. V lost 6 bases and J lost 5; bases outside the gene matches: 4. Germline V gene data show CDR1 as SNHLY and CDR2 as FYNNEI. CDR3 sequence (DNA): TGTGCCAGCAGGGTAGGGACAGGGGATCAGCCCCAGCATTTT. It yields the protein CASRVGTGDQPQHF.

This chain uses TRBV11-1 with TRBJ1-2, with 11 bases matching TRBD1. Germline values: CDR1 SGHAT, CDR2 FQDESV (reference sequence). V trimming: 5 bases; J trimming: 6 bases; junction bases outside the gene matches: 11. The CDR3 is 16 amino acids. The CDR3 reads CASSLSRDRGSDGYTF. CDR3 DNA: TGTGCCAGCAGCCTGTCCCGGGACAGGGGGTCGGATGGCTACACCTTC.

The CDR3 DNA is TGTGCCAGCAGCGAGGGACAGGGAGGGCTCAAGCAGTACTTC. Its protein is CASSEGQGGLKQYF. This sequence joins TRBV14 and TRBJ2-7; TRBD1 matches at 9 bases. Germline lookup yields CDR1 SGHDN and CDR2 FVKESK. The CDR3 extends over 14 amino acids. J was trimmed by 8 bases and V by 5 bases; bases with no gene match: 10.

About this clone: At one end the junction does not follow the germline gene, possibly because of a read error. This chain joins TRBV4-1 and TRBJ2-1, with 9 nucleotides matching TRBD2. The germline gives CDR1 MGHRA, CDR2 YSYEKL. The CDR3 extends over 15 amino acids. CDR3 bases: TGTGCCAGCAGCTTATGGGGTAGCGGGAGTGATGAGCAGTTCTTC. This encodes CASSLWGSGSDEQFF.

V gene TRBV7-9 combines with J gene TRBJ1-1; D is uncertain. Germline lookup yields CDR1 SEHNR and CDR2 FQNEAQ (reference sequence). The CDR3 totals 13 residues. Trimming pared 8 bases from V and 0 bases from J, leaving 10 bases between. The DNA for the CDR3 is TGTGCCAGCGGCCGACTCATGAACACTGAAGCTTTCTTT. This translates into CASGRLMNTEAFF.

The CDR3 region has the DNA TGTGCCAGCCGGGAACAGGGGTTAAGGACTGAAGCTTTCTTT. Translation: CASREQGLRTEAFF. This chain links TRBV6-5 with TRBJ1-1, with TRBD1 matching over 7 bases. The CDR3 has 14 amino acids. CDR1 and CDR2 from the germline V gene are MNHEY and SVGAGI. V lost 8 bases to trimming and J lost 5 bases; unmatched junction nucleotides: 11.

Points on this clone: Other DNA sequences within the sample encode an identical CDR3. This chain uses TRBV27 with TRBJ2-7, with 10 bases that match TRBD1. The CDR3 length is 14 residues. With 5 bases clipped from V and 3 bases from J, the junction kept 4 bases outside the gene matches. Per the germline V gene, CDR1 is MNHEY and CDR2 is SMNVEV (reference sequence). Written as DNA, the CDR3 is TGTGCCAGCAGTAGACAGGGGGCGGGCTACGAGCAGTACTTC. This gives the protein CASSRQGAGYEQYF.

The chain carries TRBV28 and TRBJ1-1, with 7 bases that match TRBD1. V lost 5 bases to trimming and J lost 5 bases; unmatched junction nucleotides: 11. There are 15 residues in the CDR3. Germline CDR1 is MDHEN and CDR2 is SYDVKM. The DNA for the CDR3 is TGTGCCAGCAGTCTTACAGGGGCGGGGCAAACTGAAGCTTTCTTT. It is translated as CASSLTGAGQTEAFF.

The table lists this clone with a count of one. The V call is TRBV5-1, the J call TRBJ1-3; D unclear. The CDR3 is made up of 14 amino acids. CDR1 and CDR2 from the germline V gene are SGHRS and YFSETQ. V was clipped by 0 bases and J by 1 base, with 5 bases between them. CDR3 region: CASSLEGSGNTIYF. The CDR3 DNA reads as TGCGCCAGCAGCTTGGAGGGTTCTGGAAACACCATATATTTT.

This rearrangement joins TRBV5-6 to TRBJ2-7; the D is unclear. With 2 bases removed from V and 2 bases from J, the gap between germline ends came to 11 bases. The germline gives CDR1 SGHDT, CDR2 YYEEEE. The CDR3 contains 14 residues. The CDR3 DNA reads TGTGCCAGCAGCTTTCATGGAACCGCCTACGAGCAGTACTTC. Protein product: CASSFHGTAYEQYF.

The genes are TRBV14 and TRBJ2-1, with D perhaps matching TRBD1 (5 bases). The V end lost 1 base, the J end lost 4 bases, and 8 bases lay between the germline ends. CDR3 size: 14 residues. Germline V gene data show CDR1 as SGHDN and CDR2 as FVKESK. CDR3 sequence: CASSQGGQYNEQFF. DNA of the CDR3: TGTGCCAGCAGCCAAGGGGGCCAGTACAATGAGCAGTTCTTC.

This chain joins TRBV2 and TRBJ1-4; no clear D gene. Germline V gene lookup returns CDR1 SNHLY and CDR2 FYNNEI. This CDR3 region has 13 residues. With 7 bases removed from V and 3 bases from J, the gap between germline ends came to 9 bases. The CDR3 reads CASTGQANEKLFF. In DNA, the CDR3 is TGTGCCAGCACAGGCCAAGCTAATGAAAAACTGTTTTTT.

The chain carries TRBV10-3 and TRBJ2-3; 11 nucleotides agree with TRBD2. Germline-derived CDR1 and CDR2 are ENHRY and SYGVKD. V trimming: 10 bases; J trimming: 6 bases; junction bases outside the gene matches: 0. The CDR3 length is 11 residues. The CDR3 DNA sequence: TGTGCCACTAGCGGGGGGGATACGCAGTATTTT. Amino acids: CATSGGDTQYF.

The chain carries TRBV28 and TRBJ1-2; 7 bases fit TRBD1. J gave up 2 bases and V 7 bases, and 7 bases lay outside the gene matches. CDR1 and CDR2 from the germline V gene are MDHEN and SYDVKM. The CDR3 consists of 14 residues. DNA of the CDR3: TGTGCCAGCACCCTTGACAGGGTAAACTATGGCTACACCTTC. Encoded protein: CASTLDRVNYGYTF.

The chain employs TRBV4-1 and TRBJ1-5; D gene unclear. Looked up from germline, CDR1 is MGHRA and CDR2 is YSYEKL. The CDR3 is made up of 15 amino acids. Trimming pared 2 bases from V and 3 bases from J, leaving 11 bases between. The CDR3 DNA is TGCGCCAGCAGCCAACTCGAGGGTAACAATCAGCCCCAGCATTTT. It codes for CASSQLEGNNQPQHF.